These 20 T cell receptor beta chains were sequenced from one sample in a study of CD8 T cells in Susac syndrome. A quantity of about 0.5 to 1 ug RNA underwent reverse transcription using random hexamers. TCRdb re-derived calls from the immunoSEQ multiplex PCR reads in MiXCR, one entry per CDR3 protein. Of around 170,000 distinct CDR3 sequences listed, roughly 95% are singletons. The sequencing input was CD4+ T cells from PBMCs. The receptors derive from a human donor with Susac syndrome.

The gene calls are TRBV3-1 and TRBJ2-3; D remains unclear. V was clipped by 0 bases and J by 1 base, with 5 bases between them. The CDR3 contains 14 residues. Per the germline V gene, CDR1 is LGHDT and CDR2 is YNNKEL (reference sequence). Written as DNA, the CDR3 is TGTGCCAGCAGCCAAGATTGGCGCACAGATACGCAGTATTTT. Its protein product is CASSQDWRTDTQYF.

The chain uses TRBV6-2 or TRBV6-3 and TRBJ2-5, with D possibly TRBD1 on 5 matching bases. In germline, CDR1 is MNHEY, CDR2 SVGEGT. The CDR3 has 13 residues. V lost 2 bases, J lost 4 bases, and 8 bases lay in between. Written as DNA, the CDR3 is TGTGCCAGCAGTTACCTGACAGCAGAGACCCAGTACTTC. This gives the protein CASSYLTAETQYF.

The chain employs TRBV6-5 and TRBJ2-5; D remains unclear. CDR3 size: 13 residues. Trimming pared 0 bases from V and 2 bases from J, leaving 4 bases between. Germline V gene sequence: CDR1 MNHEY, CDR2 SVGAGI. The CDR3: CASSYSSQETQYF. CDR3 nucleotides: TGTGCCAGCAGTTACTCGAGTCAAGAGACCCAGTACTTC.

This clonotype was seen a handful of times. The genes are TRBV20-1 and TRBJ2-4; no reliable D call. CDR3 length: 15 residues. Germline V gene lookup returns CDR1 DFQATT and CDR2 SNEGSKA (reference sequence). Deletions cut 6 bases from V and 1 base from J, with 16 bases between. The CDR3 region is CSAIGGGLAKNIQYF. The CDR3 region has the DNA TGCAGTGCCATTGGCGGCGGTTTGGCCAAAAACATTCAGTACTTC.

The chain joins TRBV6-2 or TRBV6-3 to TRBJ2-2; D remains unclear. Trimming took off 5 bases at V and 6 bases at J, with 7 bases between the two ends. The germline CDR1 and CDR2 sequences are MNHEY and SVGEGT. CDR3 length: 12 amino acids. As DNA, the CDR3 is TGTGCCAGCAGTCTAGGGTCCGGGGAGCTGTTTTTT. Amino acid sequence: CASSLGSGELFF.

The CDR3 sequence is CASSPQTGGTFEQYF. CDR3 bases: TGTGCCAGCTCACCTCAGACAGGGGGCACATTCGAGCAGTACTTC. V gene TRBV18 combines with J gene TRBJ2-7; 10 bases agree with TRBD1. J was trimmed by 6 bases and V by 3 bases; bases with no gene match: 8. Germline-derived CDR1 and CDR2 are KGHSH and LQKENI. The CDR3 consists of 15 residues.

This clonotype was seen just once. V usage is TRBV20-1 and J usage is TRBJ1-1; TRBD1 aligns across 11 bases. The trim removed 1 base at V and 2 bases at J, leaving 9 bases unmatched. The CDR3 consists of 17 residues. Germline-derived CDR1 and CDR2 are DFQATT and SNEGSKA (reference sequence). CDR3 nucleotides: TGCAGTGCTAGAGCCCCGGACAGGGGGCCCGGTAACACTGAAGCTTTCTTT. This codes for CSARAPDRGPGNTEAFF.

This sequence joins TRBV5-1 and TRBJ2-5; TRBD2 matches at 12 bases. The junction had 3 bases not matched to a gene; V was cut back by 4 bases and J by 2 bases. Germline CDR1 and CDR2: SGHRS and YFSETQ. The CDR3 is 15 amino acids. CDR3 sequence: CASSGLAGTQETQYF. In DNA, the CDR3 is TGCGCCAGCAGCGGACTAGCGGGAACACAAGAGACCCAGTACTTC.

Written as DNA, the CDR3 is TGTGCCAGCTGGCGGGGGTCCGGCGAGCAGTACTTC. Translating gives CASWRGSGEQYF. V usage is TRBV3-1 and J usage is TRBJ2-7, with TRBD2 identical over 7 bases. This CDR3 has 12 amino acids. Germline V lookup: CDR1 LGHDT, CDR2 YNNKEL (reference sequence). Trimming took 8 bases from V and 6 from J; bases not matched to a gene: 7.

A single count supports this clonotype. V is TRBV20-1 and J is TRBJ2-7; TRBD2 matches 8 bases. The junction had 3 bases not matched to a gene; V was cut back by 0 bases and J by 5 bases. Germline V gene sequence: CDR1 DFQATT, CDR2 SNEGSKA (reference sequence). CDR3 length: 13 residues. The CDR3 region is CSARDHGGDEQYF. As DNA, the CDR3 is TGCAGTGCTAGAGATCACGGGGGGGACGAGCAGTACTTC.

The V call is TRBV20-1, the J call TRBJ2-3, with unresolved D. Germline V gene sequence: CDR1 DFQATT, CDR2 SNEGSKA (reference sequence). V was pared by 1 base and J by 1 base, with 9 bases between. The CDR3 runs 14 residues. The DNA of the CDR3 is TGCAGTGCTAGAGTAGAAATCGGCACAGATACGCAGTATTTT. Its protein product is CSARVEIGTDTQYF.

This chain links TRBV19 with TRBJ2-2, with 13 bases fitting TRBD2. The ends lost 6 bases at V and 0 bases at J; junction bases unmatched: 4. The CDR3 has 17 residues. Per germline, CDR1 LNHDA and CDR2 SQIVND (reference sequence). The CDR3 loop reads CASSGLAGAANTGELFF. DNA for the CDR3: TGTGCCAGTAGCGGACTAGCGGGGGCCGCGAACACCGGGGAGCTGTTTTTT. Variable domain in full (rest from reference TRBV19 and TRBJ2-2): DGGITQSPKYLFRKEGQNVTLSCEQNLNHDAMYWYRQDPGQGLRLIYYSQIVNDFQKGDIAEGYSVSREKKESFPLTVTSAQKNPTAFYLCASSGLAGAANTGELFFGEGSRLTVL.

The chain joins TRBV6-5 to TRBJ2-5; 12 bases are a match to TRBD2. The V and J ends lost 5 bases and 5 bases, in that order; junction bases with no gene match: 9. CDR3 length equals 16 residues. CDR1 and CDR2 (germline): MNHEY, SVGAGI. In DNA form, the CDR3 reads TGTGCCAGCAGTCTACGACTAGCGGGGGCCGCCGAGACCCAGTACTTC. Translation: CASSLRLAGAAETQYF.

The genes are TRBV30 and TRBJ2-3; TRBD1 matches at 12 bases. From germline, CDR1 is GTSNPN and CDR2 SVGIG (reference sequence). The CDR3 length is 15 residues. The J segment lost 3 bases and the V segment lost 6 bases, leaving 7 bases of the junction unmatched. CDR3 in DNA: TGTGCCTGTCCGCCGGGACAGGGGGCTACAGATACGCAGTATTTT. The encoded protein is CACPPGQGATDTQYF. Full variable domain (outside the CDR3, taken from reference TRBV30 and TRBJ2-3): SQTIHQWPATLVQPVGSPLSLECTVEGTSNPNLYWYRQAAGRGLQLLFYSVGIGQISSEVPQNLSASRPQDRQFILSSKKLLLSDSGFYLCACPPGQGATDTQYFGPGTRLTVL.

This clonotype came up once. J is TRBJ1-4 and V is TRBV30, with a tentative D call TRBD1 (6 bases). The CDR3 is 12 amino acids. With 5 bases removed from V and 5 bases from J, the gap between germline ends came to 9 bases. Germline lookup yields CDR1 GTSNPN and CDR2 SVGIG (reference sequence). CDR3: CAWGDINEKLFF. In DNA, the CDR3 is TGTGCCTGGGGGGACATCAATGAAAAACTGTTTTTT. Based on the CDR3 plus reference TRBV30 and TRBJ1-4, the full variable domain is SQTIHQWPATLVQPVGSPLSLECTVEGTSNPNLYWYRQAAGRGLQLLFYSVGIGQISSEVPQNLSASRPQDRQFILSSKKLLLSDSGFYLCAWGDINEKLFFGSGTQLSVL.

The chain joins TRBV5-1 to TRBJ1-4; the D is unclear. The CDR3 extends over 14 amino acids. V was trimmed by 1 base and J by 5 bases, leaving 9 bases between them. The germline gives CDR1 SGHRS, CDR2 YFSETQ. The CDR3 region has the DNA TGCGCCAGCAGCTTGAGTACAGTAAATGAAAAACTGTTTTTT. Protein product: CASSLSTVNEKLFF.

The rearrangement uses TRBV20-1 and TRBJ2-1; D not certain. The V end was cut by 3 bases, the J end by 6 bases, with 15 bases between. Germline V gives CDR1 DFQATT, CDR2 SNEGSKA (reference sequence). This CDR3 is built from 14 residues. CDR3 bases: TGCAGTGCTAGGAGCTTTAGTCTGGTCAATGAGCAGTTCTTC. As protein: CSARSFSLVNEQFF.

On this clonotype itself: A read error is likely, as this CDR3 ends without the conserved phenylalanine or tryptophan. The chain uses TRBV5-1 and TRBJ2-1; the match to TRBD1 covers 7 bases. After removal of 3 bases from V and 5 bases from J, the junction contained 2 bases not matched to a gene. This CDR3 is 13 amino acids long. The germline V gene has CDR1 SGHRS and CDR2 YFSETQ. CDR3 coding DNA: TGCGCCAGCAGCTGGGGACAGAACAATGAGCAGTTCCTC. Encoded protein: CASSWGQNNEQFL.

The chain uses TRBV23-1 and TRBJ2-7; 9 bases align to TRBD1. TRBV23-1 carries the ORF label, with uncertain function. V lost 2 bases, J lost 5 bases, and 10 bases stayed unmatched. This CDR3 comprises 16 residues. In DNA, the CDR3 is TGCGCCAGCAGTCAAGTCCCCGGGACAGGGCATAACGAGCAGTACTTC. Residues: CASSQVPGTGHNEQYF.

The chain joins TRBV7-9 to TRBJ1-1, with no clear D. Trimming stripped 1 base from V and 1 base from J, with 10 bases between. This CDR3 region has 15 residues. Germline CDR1 is SEHNR and CDR2 is FQNEAQ (reference sequence). CDR3 loop: CASSLESWQNTEAFF. The CDR3 bases are TGTGCCAGCAGCTTAGAGTCCTGGCAGAACACTGAAGCTTTCTTT.